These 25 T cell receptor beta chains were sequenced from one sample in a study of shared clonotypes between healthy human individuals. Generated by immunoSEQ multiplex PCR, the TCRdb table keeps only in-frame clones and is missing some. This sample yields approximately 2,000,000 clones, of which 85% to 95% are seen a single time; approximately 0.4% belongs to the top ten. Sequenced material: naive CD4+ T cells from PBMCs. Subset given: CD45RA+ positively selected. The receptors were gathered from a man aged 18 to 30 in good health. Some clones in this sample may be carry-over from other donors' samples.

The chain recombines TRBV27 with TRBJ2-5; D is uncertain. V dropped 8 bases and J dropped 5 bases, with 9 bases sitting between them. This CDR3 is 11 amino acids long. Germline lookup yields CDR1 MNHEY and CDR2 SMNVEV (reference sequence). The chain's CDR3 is CASGSLETQYF. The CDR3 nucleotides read TGTGCCAGCGGTAGCCTGGAGACCCAGTACTTC.

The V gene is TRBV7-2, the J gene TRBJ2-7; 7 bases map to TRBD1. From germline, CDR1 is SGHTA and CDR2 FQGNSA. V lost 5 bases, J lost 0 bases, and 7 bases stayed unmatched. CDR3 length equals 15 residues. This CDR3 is CASSGTTGYSYEQYF. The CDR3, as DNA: TGTGCCAGCAGCGGTACGACAGGGTACTCCTACGAGCAGTACTTC.

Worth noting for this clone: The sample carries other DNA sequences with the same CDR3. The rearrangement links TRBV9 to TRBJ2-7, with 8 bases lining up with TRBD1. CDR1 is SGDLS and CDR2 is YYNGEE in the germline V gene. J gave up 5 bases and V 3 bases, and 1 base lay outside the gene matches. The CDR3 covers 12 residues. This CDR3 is CASSADRDEQYF. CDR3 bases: TGTGCCAGCAGCGCGGACAGGGACGAGCAGTACTTC.

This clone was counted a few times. The CDR3 region is CASSFPGQGRLGYTF. CDR3 bases: TGTGCCAGCAGTTTCCCTGGTCAGGGGCGTCTCGGCTACACCTTC. The chain joins TRBV28 to TRBJ1-2; TRBD1 might be the D (6 bases). The CDR3 runs 15 residues. Per germline, CDR1 MDHEN and CDR2 SYDVKM. V lost 3 bases, J lost 8 bases, and 19 bases lay in between.

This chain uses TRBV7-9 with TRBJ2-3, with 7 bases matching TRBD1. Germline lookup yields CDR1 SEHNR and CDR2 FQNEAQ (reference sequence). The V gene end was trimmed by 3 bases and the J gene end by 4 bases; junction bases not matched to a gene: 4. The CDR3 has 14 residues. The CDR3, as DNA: TGTGCCAGCAGCTTCGACAGGGCTGCAGATACGCAGTATTTT. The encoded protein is CASSFDRAADTQYF.

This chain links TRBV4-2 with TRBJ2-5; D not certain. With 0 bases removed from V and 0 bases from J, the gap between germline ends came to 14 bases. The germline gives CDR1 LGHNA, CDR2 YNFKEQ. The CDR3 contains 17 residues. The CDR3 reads CASSQESVWGNQETQYF. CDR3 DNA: TGTGCCAGCAGCCAAGAGTCGGTCTGGGGAAACCAAGAGACCCAGTACTTC.

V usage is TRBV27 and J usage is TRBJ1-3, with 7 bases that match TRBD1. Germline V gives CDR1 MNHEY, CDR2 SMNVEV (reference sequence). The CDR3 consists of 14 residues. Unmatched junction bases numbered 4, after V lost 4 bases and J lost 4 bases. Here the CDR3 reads CASSSTGSGNTIYF. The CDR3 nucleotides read TGTGCCAGCAGTTCGACAGGGTCAGGAAACACCATATATTTT.

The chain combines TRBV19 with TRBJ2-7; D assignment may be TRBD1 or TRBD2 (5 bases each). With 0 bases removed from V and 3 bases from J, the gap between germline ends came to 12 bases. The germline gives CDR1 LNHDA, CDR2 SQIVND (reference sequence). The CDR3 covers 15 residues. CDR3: CASSIEAWGRYEQYF. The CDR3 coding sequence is TGTGCCAGTAGTATAGAGGCATGGGGACGCTACGAGCAGTACTTC. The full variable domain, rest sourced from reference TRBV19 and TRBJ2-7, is DGGITQSPKYLFRKEGQNVTLSCEQNLNHDAMYWYRQDPGQGLRLIYYSQIVNDFQKGDIAEGYSVSREKKESFPLTVTSAQKNPTAFYLCASSIEAWGRYEQYFGPGTRLTVT.

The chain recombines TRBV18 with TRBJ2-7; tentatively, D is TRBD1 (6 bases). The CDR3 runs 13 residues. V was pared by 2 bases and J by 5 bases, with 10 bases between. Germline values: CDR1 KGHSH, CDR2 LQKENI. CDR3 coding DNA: TGTGCCAGCTCACCAGGGAAGGGGGACGAGCAGTACTTC. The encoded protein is CASSPGKGDEQYF.

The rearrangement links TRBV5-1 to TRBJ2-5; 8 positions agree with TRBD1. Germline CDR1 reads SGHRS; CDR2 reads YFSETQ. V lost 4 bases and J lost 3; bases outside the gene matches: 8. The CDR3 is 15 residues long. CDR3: CASSRAGTGEETQYF. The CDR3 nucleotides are TGCGCCAGCAGCCGCGCCGGGACAGGCGAAGAGACCCAGTACTTC.

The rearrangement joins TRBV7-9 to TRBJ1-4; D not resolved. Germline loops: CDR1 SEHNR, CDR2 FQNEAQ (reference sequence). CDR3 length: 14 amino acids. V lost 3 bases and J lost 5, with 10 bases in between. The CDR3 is CASSLGQENEKLFF. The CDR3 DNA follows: TGTGCCAGCAGCTTGGGTCAGGAGAATGAAAAACTGTTTTTT.

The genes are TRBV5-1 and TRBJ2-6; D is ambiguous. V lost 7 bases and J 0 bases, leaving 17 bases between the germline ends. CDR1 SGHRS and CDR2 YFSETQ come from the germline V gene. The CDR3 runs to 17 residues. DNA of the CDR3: TGCGCCAGCTCTCCAACCAGGCCCATCTCTGGGGCCAACGTCCTGACTTTC. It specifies CASSPTRPISGANVLTF.

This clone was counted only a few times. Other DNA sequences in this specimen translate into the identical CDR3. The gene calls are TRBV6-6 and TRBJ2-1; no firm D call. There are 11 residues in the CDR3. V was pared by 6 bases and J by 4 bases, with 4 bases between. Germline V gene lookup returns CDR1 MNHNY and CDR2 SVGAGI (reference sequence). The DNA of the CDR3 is TGTGCCAGCAGCCCTTACAATGAGCAGTTCTTC. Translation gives CASSPYNEQFF.

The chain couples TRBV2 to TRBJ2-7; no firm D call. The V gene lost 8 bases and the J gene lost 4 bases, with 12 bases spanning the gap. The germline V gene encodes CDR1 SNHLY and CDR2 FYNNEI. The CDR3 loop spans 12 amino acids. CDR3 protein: CASRVGAYEQYF. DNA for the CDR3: TGTGCCAGCCGAGTAGGAGCGTACGAGCAGTACTTC.

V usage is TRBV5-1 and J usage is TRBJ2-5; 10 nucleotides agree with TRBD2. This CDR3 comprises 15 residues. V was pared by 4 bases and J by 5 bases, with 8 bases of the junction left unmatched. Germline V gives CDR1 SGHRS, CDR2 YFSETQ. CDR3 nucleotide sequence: TGCGCCAGCAGCCTTCTAGCGGGAGTGGGGGAGACCCAGTACTTC. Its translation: CASSLLAGVGETQYF.

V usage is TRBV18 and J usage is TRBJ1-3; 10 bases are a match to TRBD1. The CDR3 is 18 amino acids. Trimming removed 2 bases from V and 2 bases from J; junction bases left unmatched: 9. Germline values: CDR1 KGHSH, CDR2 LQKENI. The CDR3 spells CASSPVGTGVSPGNTIYF. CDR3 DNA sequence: TGTGCCAGCTCACCAGTGGGGACAGGGGTGTCCCCTGGAAACACCATATATTTT.

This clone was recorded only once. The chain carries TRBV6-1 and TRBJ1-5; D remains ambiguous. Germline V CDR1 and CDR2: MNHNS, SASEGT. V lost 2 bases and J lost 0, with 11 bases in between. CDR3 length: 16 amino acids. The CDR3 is CASSEWTPDSNQPQHF. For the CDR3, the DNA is TGTGCCAGCAGTGAATGGACCCCCGATAGCAATCAGCCCCAGCATTTT.

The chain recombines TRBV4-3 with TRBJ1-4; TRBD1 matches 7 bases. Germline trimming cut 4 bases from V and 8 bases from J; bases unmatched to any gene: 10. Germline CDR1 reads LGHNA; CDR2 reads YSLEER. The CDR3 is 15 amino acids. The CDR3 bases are TGCGCCAGCAGCCGGGCGGGACAGTCAGGCGAAAAACTGTTTTTT. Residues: CASSRAGQSGEKLFF.

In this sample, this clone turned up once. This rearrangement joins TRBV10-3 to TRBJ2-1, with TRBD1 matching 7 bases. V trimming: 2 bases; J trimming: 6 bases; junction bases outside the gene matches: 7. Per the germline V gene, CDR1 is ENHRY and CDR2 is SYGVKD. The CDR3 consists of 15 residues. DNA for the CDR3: TGTGCCATCAGTGAGCGAGGGGGCCGGTCCAATGAGCAGTTCTTC. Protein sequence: CAISERGGRSNEQFF.

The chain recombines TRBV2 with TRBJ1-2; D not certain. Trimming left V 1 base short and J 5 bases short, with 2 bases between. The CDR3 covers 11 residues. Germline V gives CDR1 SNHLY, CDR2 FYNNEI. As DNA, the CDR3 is TGTGCCAGCAGTGAAGTGTATGGCTACACCTTC. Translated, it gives CASSEVYGYTF.

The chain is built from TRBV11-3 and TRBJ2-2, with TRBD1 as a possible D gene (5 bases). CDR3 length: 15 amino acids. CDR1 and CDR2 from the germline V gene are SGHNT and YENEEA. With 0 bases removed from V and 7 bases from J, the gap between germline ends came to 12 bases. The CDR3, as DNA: TGTGCCAGCAGCTTAGATCAGGGTCAGATCGGGGAGCTGTTTTTT. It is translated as CASSLDQGQIGELFF.

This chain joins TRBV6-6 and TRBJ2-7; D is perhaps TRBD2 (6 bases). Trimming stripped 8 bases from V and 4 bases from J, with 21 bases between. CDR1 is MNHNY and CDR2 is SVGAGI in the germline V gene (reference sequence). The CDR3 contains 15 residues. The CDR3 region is CASCSRWGLSYEQYF. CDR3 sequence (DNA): TGTGCCAGCTGCTCGCGGTGGGGACTGAGTTACGAGCAGTACTTC.

As DNA, the CDR3 is TGCGCCAGCAGCGTGACTGCGACCCTCCAAGAGACCCAGTACTTC. Amino acids: CASSVTATLQETQYF. The chain joins TRBV5-1 to TRBJ2-5; no reliable D call. The CDR3 covers 15 residues. Between the trimmed V and J ends, which lost 4 bases and 1 base, there was a span of 14 bases. In germline, CDR1 is SGHRS, CDR2 YFSETQ.

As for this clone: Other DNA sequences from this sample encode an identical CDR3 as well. CDR3 region: CASSRQGSSYGYTF. CDR3 nucleotides: TGTGCCAGCAGCCGCCAGGGAAGCAGCTATGGCTACACCTTC. The chain combines TRBV19 with TRBJ1-2; a weak D match, TRBD1 (5 bases). V lost 9 bases, J lost 4 bases, and 18 bases lay in between. This CDR3 is built from 14 residues. Germline V CDR1 and CDR2: LNHDA, SQIVND (reference sequence).

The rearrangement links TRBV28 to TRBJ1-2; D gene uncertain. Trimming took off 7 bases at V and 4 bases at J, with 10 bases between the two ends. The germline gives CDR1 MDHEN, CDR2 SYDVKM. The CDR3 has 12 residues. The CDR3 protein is CASMGLSYGYTF. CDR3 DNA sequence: TGTGCCAGCATGGGTCTGAGCTATGGCTACACCTTC.